Listed here are 20 T cell receptor beta chains from one sample, sequenced in a study of T-cell memory formation after mild COVID-19. TCRdb used MiXCR to reprocess the 5' RACE reads, holding one entry per CDR3 protein. The repertoire consists of around 320,000 distinct CDR3 sequences, with just under 20% occurring once and the leading ten covering more than 20%. Material for sequencing was PBMCs or a T cell subset sorted from them (not recorded which). These receptors came from a man between 18 and 29 years old who had mild COVID-19 (a few samples of this study predate the infection). Cell type and time point are not known.

This clonotype was found a few times. CDR3 sequence reads: CASSEGPTSTDTQYF. As DNA, the CDR3 is TGTGCCAGCAGTGAAGGCCCAACAAGCACAGATACGCAGTATTTT. The rearrangement links TRBV2 to TRBJ2-3, with D hard to call. CDR3 size: 15 residues. Between the trimmed V and J ends, which lost 1 base and 0 bases, there was a span of 8 bases. The germline gives CDR1 SNHLY, CDR2 FYNNEI.

The table lists this clonotype with a few counts. The CDR3 reads CASSQPEQGGNTEAFF. CDR3 DNA: TGCGCCAGCAGCCAACCTGAACAGGGTGGGAACACTGAAGCTTTCTTT. The chain uses TRBV5-1 and TRBJ1-1, with D possibly matching TRBD1 (6 bases). The V and J ends lost 4 bases and 1 base respectively, with 17 bases between them. The CDR3 extends over 16 amino acids. Germline CDR1 is SGHRS and CDR2 is YFSETQ.

This clonotype was seen a few times. The rearrangement links TRBV19 to TRBJ1-1; no definite D call. This CDR3 spans 11 amino acids. Germline CDR1 is LNHDA and CDR2 is SQIVND (reference sequence). V lost 6 bases, J lost 10 bases, and 12 bases lay in between. CDR3 in amino acids: CASRYGKGAFF. The DNA of the CDR3 is TGTGCCAGTAGGTACGGCAAAGGAGCTTTCTTT.

This clonotype has only a few counts. The DNA of the CDR3 is TGTGCCACCAGCCCGGGACTTAAGGATCCAGATACGCAGTATTTT. This gives the protein CATSPGLKDPDTQYF. The J gene is TRBJ2-3, the V gene TRBV15; D perhaps matches TRBD2 (6 bases). The V gene lost 5 bases and the J gene lost 4 bases, with 16 bases spanning the gap. Germline V lookup: CDR1 LNHNV, CDR2 YYDKDF (reference sequence). CDR3 length equals 15 residues.

As concerns this clonotype: A read error may account for a junction end that differs from germline. This chain links TRBV5-1 with TRBJ1-1; D not resolved. Germline CDR1 is SGHRS and CDR2 is YFSETQ. The CDR3 runs to 14 residues. CDR3 DNA: TGTGCCAGCAGCCTCCTCGGTGCGAACACTGAAGCTTTCTTT. Amino acids: CASSLLGANTEAFF.

The rearrangement joins TRBV20-1 to TRBJ1-4; D gene ambiguous. Trimming pared 0 bases from V and 11 bases from J, leaving 13 bases between. The CDR3 length is 13 residues. Germline CDR1 is DFQATT and CDR2 is SNEGSKA (reference sequence). In DNA form, the CDR3 reads TGCAGTGCTAGAGAGGAATGGCAAGGGAAACTGTTTTTT. Protein sequence: CSAREEWQGKLFF.

This clonotype was detected a few times. This chain uses TRBV5-4 with TRBJ2-1, with 13 bases lining up with TRBD2. This CDR3 is built from 16 residues. Per germline, CDR1 SGHNT and CDR2 YYREEE (reference sequence). V was clipped by 2 bases and J by 9 bases; unmatched bases: 8. The chain's CDR3 is CASSFRGGTSGVEQFF. CDR3 DNA: TGTGCCAGCAGCTTCCGCGGAGGGACTAGCGGGGTTGAGCAGTTCTTC.

This clonotype was found a few times. The rearrangement joins TRBV6-5 to TRBJ1-5; the D gene is possibly TRBD1 (5 bases). V lost 6 bases to trimming and J lost 4 bases, with 19 bases between them. Germline lookup yields CDR1 MNHEY and CDR2 SVGAGI. The CDR3 runs to 16 residues. DNA for the CDR3: TGTGCCAGCAGGACGGTCGGGCAGGGAGGGAATCAGCCCCAGCATTTT. It encodes CASRTVGQGGNQPQHF.

For the CDR3, the DNA is TGTGCCAGCAGACGACATTCCACCGATGAGCAGTTCTTC. Translating gives CASRRHSTDEQFF. J is TRBJ2-1 and V is TRBV7-9; D gene unclear. V gave up 6 bases and J gave up 8 bases, with 14 bases separating them. The CDR3 consists of 13 residues. Germline CDR1 and CDR2: SEHNR and FQNEAQ (reference sequence).

This chain connects TRBV7-6 to TRBJ2-1; 7 bases map to TRBD2. This CDR3 comprises 15 residues. CDR1 is SGHVS, CDR2 FNYEAQ, per germline. Trimming cost V 4 bases and J 5 bases; bases outside gene matches: 8. In nucleotides, the CDR3 is TGTGCCAGCAGCTCCTTGGGGGGGTTTCACAATGAGCAGTTCTTC. This sequence encodes CASSSLGGFHNEQFF.

The chain combines TRBV12-3 or TRBV12-4 with TRBJ1-1, with D hard to call. V lost 5 bases to trimming and J lost 0 bases, with 10 bases between them. The CDR3 has 14 residues. CDR3 amino acids: CASSPFDLNTEAFF. CDR3 bases: TGTGCCAGCAGTCCATTCGACTTGAACACTGAAGCTTTCTTT.

The chain links TRBV5-1 to TRBJ2-3; the D call may be TRBD1 or TRBD2 (5 bases each). Deletions cut 4 bases from V and 4 bases from J, with 10 bases between. Germline CDR1 SGHRS, CDR2 YFSETQ. The CDR3 spans 13 residues. CDR3 DNA: TGCGCCAGCAGCAACCTGGGGGCAGATACGCAGTATTTT. Translation: CASSNLGADTQYF.

The rearrangement links TRBV6-4 to TRBJ1-1, with 9 bases matching TRBD1. The J segment lost 10 bases and the V segment lost 6 bases, leaving 3 bases of the junction unmatched. The CDR3 loop spans 11 amino acids. Germline lookup yields CDR1 MRHNA and CDR2 SNTAGT. The CDR3 sequence: CASRGQGRAFF. As DNA, the CDR3 is TGTGCCAGCAGGGGACAGGGAAGAGCTTTCTTT.

The genes are TRBV28 and TRBJ2-3; 9 positions match TRBD2. CDR1 is MDHEN and CDR2 is SYDVKM in the germline V gene. V trimming: 7 bases; J trimming: 2 bases; junction bases outside the gene matches: 7. The CDR3 has 15 residues. DNA for the CDR3: TGTGCCAGCACCGCCGGACTAGCGTACACAGATACGCAGTATTTT. As protein: CASTAGLAYTDTQYF.

This clonotype was recorded a few times. The chain recombines TRBV6-2 or TRBV6-3 with TRBJ2-7; D is perhaps TRBD2 (5 bases). CDR3 length: 13 amino acids. The germline V gene has CDR1 MNHEY and CDR2 SVGEGT. V gave up 5 bases and J gave up 4 bases, with 12 bases separating them. The CDR3 coding sequence is TGTGCCAGCAGTCAGGACTTCCCTTACGAGCAGTACGTC. Translating gives CASSQDFPYEQYV.

Only a few counts were recorded for this clonotype. The J gene is TRBJ2-3, the V gene TRBV5-5; D tentatively fits TRBD1 or TRBD2 (5 bases each). The germline V gene encodes CDR1 SGHKS and CDR2 YYEKEE (reference sequence). The CDR3 runs to 16 residues. Between the trimmed V and J ends, which lost 6 bases and 4 bases, there was a span of 21 bases. The CDR3 reads CASTPLGTGLADTQYF. DNA for the CDR3: TGTGCCAGCACCCCTCTAGGGACGGGGCTGGCAGATACGCAGTATTTT.

J is TRBJ2-2 and V is TRBV5-1; D is unclear. CDR1 is SGHRS and CDR2 is YFSETQ in the germline V gene. The CDR3 extends over 14 amino acids. Trimming cost V 4 bases and J 6 bases, with 13 bases left between them. The CDR3 loop reads CASSPNAVPGELFF. The CDR3 DNA follows: TGCGCCAGCAGCCCCAACGCGGTACCCGGGGAGCTGTTTTTT.

In this sample, this clonotype turned up a few times. This chain uses TRBV2 with TRBJ2-7, with D uncertain. The germline V gene has CDR1 SNHLY and CDR2 FYNNEI. Trimming stripped 3 bases from V and 3 bases from J, with 12 bases between. The CDR3 loop spans 14 amino acids. The CDR3 DNA follows: TGTGCCAGCAGTGATCGGTACAGAAACTACGAGCAGTACGTC. This codes for CASSDRYRNYEQYV.

This clonotype was recorded a few times. V gene TRBV18 combines with J gene TRBJ1-1, with a possible D match to TRBD1 (5 bases). V lost 6 bases, J lost 3 bases, and 17 bases lay in between. Per the germline V gene, CDR1 is KGHSH and CDR2 is LQKENI. The CDR3 spans 15 residues. The DNA for the CDR3 is TGTGCCAGCTCCCAGAATCTGCAGGGAGACACTGAAGCTTTCTTT. Translating gives CASSQNLQGDTEAFF. The entire variable domain, with the rest obtained from reference TRBV18 and TRBJ1-1, is as follows: NAGVMQNPRHLVRRRGQEARLRCSPMKGHSHVYWYRQLPEEGLKFMVYLQKENIIDESGMPKERFSAEFPKEGPSILRIQQVVRGDSAAYFCASSQNLQGDTEAFFGQGTRLTVV.

This clonotype was detected a few times. The chain couples TRBV29-1 to TRBJ1-1, with 9 nucleotides matching TRBD1. The germline gives CDR1 SQVTM, CDR2 ANQGSEA. Germline trimming cut 7 bases from V and 6 bases from J; bases unmatched to any gene: 9. This CDR3 comprises 13 residues. CDR3 nucleotides: TGCAGCGCCTGTACAGGGGGCAGCTCTGAAGCTTTCTTT. Amino acids: CSACTGGSSEAFF.